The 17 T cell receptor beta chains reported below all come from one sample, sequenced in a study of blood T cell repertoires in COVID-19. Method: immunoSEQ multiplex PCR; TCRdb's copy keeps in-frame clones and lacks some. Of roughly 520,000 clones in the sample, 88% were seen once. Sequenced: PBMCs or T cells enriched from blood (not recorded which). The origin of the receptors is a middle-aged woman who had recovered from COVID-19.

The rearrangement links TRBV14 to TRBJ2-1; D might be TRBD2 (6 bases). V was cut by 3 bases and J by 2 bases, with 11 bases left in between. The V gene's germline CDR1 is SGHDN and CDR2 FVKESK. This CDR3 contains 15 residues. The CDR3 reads CASSQGGFPYNEQFF. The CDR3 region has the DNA TGTGCCAGCAGCCAGGGGGGTTTCCCCTACAATGAGCAGTTCTTC.

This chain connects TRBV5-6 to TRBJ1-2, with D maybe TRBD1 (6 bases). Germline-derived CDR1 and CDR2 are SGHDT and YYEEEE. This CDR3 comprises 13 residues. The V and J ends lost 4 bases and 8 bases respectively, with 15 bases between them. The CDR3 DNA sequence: TGTGCCAGCAGCGTGGTGGACAGTATCGGCTACACCTTC. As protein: CASSVVDSIGYTF.

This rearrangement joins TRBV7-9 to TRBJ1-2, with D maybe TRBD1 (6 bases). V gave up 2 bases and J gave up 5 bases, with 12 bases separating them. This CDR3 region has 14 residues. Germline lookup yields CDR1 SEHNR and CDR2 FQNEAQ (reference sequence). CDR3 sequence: CASSLTGGQYGYTF. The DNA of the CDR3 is TGTGCCAGCAGCTTAACGGGGGGGCAATATGGCTACACCTTC.

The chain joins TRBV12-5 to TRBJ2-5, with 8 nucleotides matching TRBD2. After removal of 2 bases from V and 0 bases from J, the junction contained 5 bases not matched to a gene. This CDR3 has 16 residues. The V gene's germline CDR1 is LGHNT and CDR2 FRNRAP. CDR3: CASGLISGRYQETQYF. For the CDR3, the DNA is TGTGCTAGTGGTTTGATAAGCGGGAGATACCAAGAGACCCAGTACTTC. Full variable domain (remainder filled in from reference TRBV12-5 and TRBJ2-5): DARVTQTPRHKVTEMGQEVTMRCQPILGHNTVFWYRQTMMQGLELLAYFRNRAPLDDSGMPKDRFSAEMPDATLATLKIQPSEPRDSAVYFCASGLISGRYQETQYFGPGTRLLVL.

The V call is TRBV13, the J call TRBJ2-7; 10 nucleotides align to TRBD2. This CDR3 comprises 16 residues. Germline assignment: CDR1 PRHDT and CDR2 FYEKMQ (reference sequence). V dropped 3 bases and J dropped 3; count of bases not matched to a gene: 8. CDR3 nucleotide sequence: TGTGCCAGCAGCTTCAGGAGGCTAGCGGGAGTCTACGAGCAGTACTTC. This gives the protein CASSFRRLAGVYEQYF. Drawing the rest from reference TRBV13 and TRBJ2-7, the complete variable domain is AAGVIQSPRHLIKEKRETATLKCYPIPRHDTVYWYQQGPGQDPQFLISFYEKMQSDKGSIPDRFSAQQFSDYHSELNMSSLELGDSALYFCASSFRRLAGVYEQYFGPGTRLTVT.

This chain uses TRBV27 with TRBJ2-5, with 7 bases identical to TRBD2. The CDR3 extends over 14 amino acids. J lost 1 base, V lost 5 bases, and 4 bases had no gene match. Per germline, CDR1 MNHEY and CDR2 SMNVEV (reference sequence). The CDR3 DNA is TGTGCCAGCAGTAACCCTAGCGGCCAAGAGACCCAGTACTTC. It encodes CASSNPSGQETQYF.

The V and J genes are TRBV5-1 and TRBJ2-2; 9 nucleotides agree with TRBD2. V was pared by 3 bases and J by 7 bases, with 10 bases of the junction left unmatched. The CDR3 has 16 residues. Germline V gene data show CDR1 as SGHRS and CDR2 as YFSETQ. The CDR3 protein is CASSSTGTSSRGELFF. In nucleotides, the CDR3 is TGCGCCAGCAGCTCCACCGGGACTAGCTCGCGCGGGGAGCTGTTTTTT.

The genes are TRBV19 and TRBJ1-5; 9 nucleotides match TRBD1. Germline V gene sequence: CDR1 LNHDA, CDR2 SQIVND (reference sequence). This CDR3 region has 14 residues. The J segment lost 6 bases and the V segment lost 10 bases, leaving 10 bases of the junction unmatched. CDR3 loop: CATGDRVQGQPQHF. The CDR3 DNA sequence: TGTGCCACCGGGGACAGGGTGCAGGGTCAGCCCCAGCATTTT. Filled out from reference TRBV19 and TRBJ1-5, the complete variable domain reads DGGITQSPKYLFRKEGQNVTLSCEQNLNHDAMYWYRQDPGQGLRLIYYSQIVNDFQKGDIAEGYSVSREKKESFPLTVTSAQKNPTAFYLCATGDRVQGQPQHFGDGTRLSIL.

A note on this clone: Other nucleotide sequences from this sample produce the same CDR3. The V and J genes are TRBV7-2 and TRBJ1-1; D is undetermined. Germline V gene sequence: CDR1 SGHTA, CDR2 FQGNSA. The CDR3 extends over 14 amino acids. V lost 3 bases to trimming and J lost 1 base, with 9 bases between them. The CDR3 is CASSLNRGNTEAFF. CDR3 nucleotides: TGTGCCAGCAGCTTGAATAGAGGGAACACTGAAGCTTTCTTT. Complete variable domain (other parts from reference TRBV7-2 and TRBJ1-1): GAGVSQSPSNKVTEKGKDVELRCDPISGHTALYWYRQSLGQGLEFLIYFQGNSAPDKSGLPSDRFSAERTGGSVSTLTIQRTQQEDSAVYLCASSLNRGNTEAFFGQGTRLTVV.

CDR3 DNA sequence: TGTGCCAGCAGCTTGCGACAGGGATGGTACTATGGCTACACCTTC. Its translation: CASSLRQGWYYGYTF. The V and J genes are TRBV7-2 and TRBJ1-2; 7 bases line up with TRBD1. The V segment lost 3 bases and the J segment 3 bases; nucleotides outside the gene matches: 7. Germline CDR1 and CDR2: SGHTA and FQGNSA. This CDR3 comprises 15 residues.

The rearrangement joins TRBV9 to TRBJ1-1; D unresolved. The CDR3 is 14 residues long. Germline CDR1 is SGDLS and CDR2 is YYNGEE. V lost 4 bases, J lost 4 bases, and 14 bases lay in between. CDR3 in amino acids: CASSPRGSSTEAFF. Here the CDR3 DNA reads TGTGCCAGCAGCCCTCGAGGGAGTAGCACTGAAGCTTTCTTT.

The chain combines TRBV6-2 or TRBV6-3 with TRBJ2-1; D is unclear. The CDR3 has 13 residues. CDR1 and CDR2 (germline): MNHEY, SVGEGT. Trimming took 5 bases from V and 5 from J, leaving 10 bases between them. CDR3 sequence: CASSTPADNEQFF. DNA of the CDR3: TGTGCCAGCAGTACTCCGGCGGACAATGAGCAGTTCTTC.

The CDR3 sequence is CASSTGTGYGYTF. The CDR3 nucleotides read TGTGCCAGCAGTACCGGGACAGGGTATGGCTACACCTTC. V and J are TRBV6-5 and TRBJ1-2; the match to TRBD1 covers 9 bases. The CDR3 runs 13 residues. Germline trimming cut 5 bases from V and 5 bases from J; bases unmatched to any gene: 3. Germline V gene lookup returns CDR1 MNHEY and CDR2 SVGAGI.

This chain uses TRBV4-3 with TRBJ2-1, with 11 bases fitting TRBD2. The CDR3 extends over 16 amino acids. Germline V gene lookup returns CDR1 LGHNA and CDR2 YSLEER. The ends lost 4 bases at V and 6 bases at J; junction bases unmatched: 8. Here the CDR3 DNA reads TGCGCCAGCAGCCCGAAGACTAGCGGGGACTTCAATGAGCAGTTCTTC. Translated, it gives CASSPKTSGDFNEQFF.

CDR3 coding DNA: TGTGCCAGCAGTTTAGGGACAGGGGCCACTGAAGCTTTCTTT. Translated: CASSLGTGATEAFF. The chain employs TRBV27 and TRBJ1-1; 10 nucleotides align to TRBD1. The CDR3 runs 14 residues. V shed 2 bases, J shed 4 bases, and the junction held 1 base outside the gene matches. CDR1 is MNHEY, CDR2 SMNVEV, per germline (reference sequence).

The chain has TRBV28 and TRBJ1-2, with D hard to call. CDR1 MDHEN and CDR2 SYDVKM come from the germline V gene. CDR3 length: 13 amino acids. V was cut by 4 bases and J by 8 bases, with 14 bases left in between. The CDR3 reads CASSSIGRKGYTF. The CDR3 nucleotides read TGTGCCAGCAGTTCTATCGGGAGGAAGGGCTACACCTTC.

The CDR3 DNA sequence: TGTGCCAGCAGTGTGGGTCGACAGGGCATTCAGTACTTC. Protein: CASSVGRQGIQYF. V and J are TRBV2 and TRBJ2-4; 7 bases align to TRBD1. V trimming: 4 bases; J trimming: 9 bases; junction bases outside the gene matches: 6. This CDR3 spans 13 amino acids. Per the germline V gene, CDR1 is SNHLY and CDR2 is FYNNEI.